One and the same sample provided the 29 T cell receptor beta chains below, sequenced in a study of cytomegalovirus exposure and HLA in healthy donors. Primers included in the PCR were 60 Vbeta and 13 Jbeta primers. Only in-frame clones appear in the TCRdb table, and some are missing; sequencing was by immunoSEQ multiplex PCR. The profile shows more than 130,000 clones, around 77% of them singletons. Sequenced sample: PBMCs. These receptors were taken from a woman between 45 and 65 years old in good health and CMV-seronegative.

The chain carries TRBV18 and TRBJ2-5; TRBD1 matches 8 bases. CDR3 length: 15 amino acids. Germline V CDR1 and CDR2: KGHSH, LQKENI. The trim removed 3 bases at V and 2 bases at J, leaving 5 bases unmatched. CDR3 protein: CASSPSRTGQETQYF. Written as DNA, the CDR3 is TGTGCCAGCTCACCCTCCAGGACAGGGCAAGAGACCCAGTACTTC.

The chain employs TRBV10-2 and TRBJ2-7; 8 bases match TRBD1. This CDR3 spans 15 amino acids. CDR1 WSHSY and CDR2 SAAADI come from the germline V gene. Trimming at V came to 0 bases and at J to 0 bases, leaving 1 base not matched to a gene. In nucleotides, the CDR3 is TGCGCCAGCAGTGAGTCACAGGGGGACTCCTACGAGCAGTACTTC. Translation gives CASSESQGDSYEQYF.

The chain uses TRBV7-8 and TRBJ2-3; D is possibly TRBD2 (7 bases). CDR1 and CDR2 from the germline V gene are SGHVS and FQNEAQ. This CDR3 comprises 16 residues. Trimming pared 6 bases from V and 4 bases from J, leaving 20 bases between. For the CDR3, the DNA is TGTGCCAGCAGACCTTTGGGAGGGGGTGGCCCAGATACGCAGTATTTT. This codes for CASRPLGGGGPDTQYF.

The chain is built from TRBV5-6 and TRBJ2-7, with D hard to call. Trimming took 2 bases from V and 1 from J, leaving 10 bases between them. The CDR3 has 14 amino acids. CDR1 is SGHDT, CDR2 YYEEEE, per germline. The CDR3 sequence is CASSLERLSYEQYF. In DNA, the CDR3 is TGTGCCAGCAGCTTAGAACGTCTATCCTACGAGCAGTACTTC.

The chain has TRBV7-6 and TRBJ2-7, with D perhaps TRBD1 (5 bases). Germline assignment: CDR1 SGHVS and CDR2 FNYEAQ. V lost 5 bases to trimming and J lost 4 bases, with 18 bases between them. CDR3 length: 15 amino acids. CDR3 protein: CASSMGGAGPYEQYF. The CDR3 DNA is TGTGCCAGCAGCATGGGTGGGGCCGGCCCTTACGAGCAGTACTTC.

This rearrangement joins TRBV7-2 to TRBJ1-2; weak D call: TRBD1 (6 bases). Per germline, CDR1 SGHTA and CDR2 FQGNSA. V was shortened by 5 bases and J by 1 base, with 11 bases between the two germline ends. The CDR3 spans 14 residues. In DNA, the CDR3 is TGTGCCAGCAGCCCTGGACAGCTTAACTATGGCTACACCTTC. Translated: CASSPGQLNYGYTF.

CDR3 protein: CASRRKGQYEQYF. The DNA for the CDR3 is TGTGCCAGCCGAAGGAAAGGACAGTACGAGCAGTACTTC. The gene calls are TRBV2 and TRBJ2-7; tentatively, D is TRBD1 (6 bases). Germline lookup yields CDR1 SNHLY and CDR2 FYNNEI. The CDR3 is made up of 13 amino acids. Trimming took off 8 bases at V and 4 bases at J, with 15 bases between the two ends.

CDR3 bases: TGTGCCAGCAGTGAAGCCTACAGTAGCAATCAGCCCCAGCATTTT. Translation: CASSEAYSSNQPQHF. The chain has TRBV6-1 and TRBJ1-5; D call uncertain. V lost 0 bases and J 0 bases, leaving 6 bases between the germline ends. In germline, CDR1 is MNHNS, CDR2 SASEGT. This CDR3 is 15 amino acids long.

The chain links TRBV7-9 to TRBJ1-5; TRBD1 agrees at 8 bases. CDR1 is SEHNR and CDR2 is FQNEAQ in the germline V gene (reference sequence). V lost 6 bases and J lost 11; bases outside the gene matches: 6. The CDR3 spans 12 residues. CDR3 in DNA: TGTGCCAGCAGTTTGGACAGGGTGGCCCAGCATTTT. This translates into CASSLDRVAQHF.

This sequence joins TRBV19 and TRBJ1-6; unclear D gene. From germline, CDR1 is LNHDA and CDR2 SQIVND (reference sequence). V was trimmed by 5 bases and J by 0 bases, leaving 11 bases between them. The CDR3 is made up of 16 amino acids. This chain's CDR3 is CASSPQANSYNSPLHF. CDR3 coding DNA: TGTGCCAGTAGTCCCCAGGCCAACTCCTATAATTCACCCCTCCACTTT.

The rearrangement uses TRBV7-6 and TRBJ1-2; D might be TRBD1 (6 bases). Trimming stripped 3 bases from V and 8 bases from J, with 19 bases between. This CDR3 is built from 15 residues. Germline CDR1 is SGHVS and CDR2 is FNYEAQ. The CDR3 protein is CASSLARDFGGGYTF. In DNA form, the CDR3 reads TGTGCCAGCAGCTTGGCCCGGGATTTTGGGGGCGGCTACACCTTC.

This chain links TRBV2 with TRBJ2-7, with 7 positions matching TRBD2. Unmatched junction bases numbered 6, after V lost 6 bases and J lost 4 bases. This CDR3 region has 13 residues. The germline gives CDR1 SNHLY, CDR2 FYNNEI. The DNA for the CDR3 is TGTGCCAGCAGCGGTTTCGGGAGGTACGAGCAGTACTTC. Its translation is CASSGFGRYEQYF.

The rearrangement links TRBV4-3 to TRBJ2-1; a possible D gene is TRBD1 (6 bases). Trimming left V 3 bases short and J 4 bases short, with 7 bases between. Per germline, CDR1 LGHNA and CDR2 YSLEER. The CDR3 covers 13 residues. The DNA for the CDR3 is TGCGCCAGCAGCCAGACAGGTTACAATGAGCAGTTCTTC. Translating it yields CASSQTGYNEQFF.

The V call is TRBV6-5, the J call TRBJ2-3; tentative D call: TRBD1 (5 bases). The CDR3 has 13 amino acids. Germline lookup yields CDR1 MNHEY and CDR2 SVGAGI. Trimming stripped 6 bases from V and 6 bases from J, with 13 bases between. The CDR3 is CASSRAPLDTQYF. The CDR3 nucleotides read TGTGCCAGCAGCAGGGCCCCGCTCGATACGCAGTATTTT.

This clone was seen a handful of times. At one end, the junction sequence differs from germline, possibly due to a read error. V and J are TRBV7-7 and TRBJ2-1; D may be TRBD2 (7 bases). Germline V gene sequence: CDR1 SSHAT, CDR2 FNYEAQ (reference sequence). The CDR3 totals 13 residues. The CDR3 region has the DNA TGTGCTAGCAGCCCCGAGGGGGGGATCGGGCAGTTCTTC. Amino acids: CASSPEGGIGQFF.

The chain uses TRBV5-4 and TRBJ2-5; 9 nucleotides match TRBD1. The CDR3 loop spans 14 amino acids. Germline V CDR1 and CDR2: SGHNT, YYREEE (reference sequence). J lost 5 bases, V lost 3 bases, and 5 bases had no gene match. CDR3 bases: TGTGCCAGCAGCTGGACAGGGGAGGTGGAGACCCAGTACTTC. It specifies CASSWTGEVETQYF.

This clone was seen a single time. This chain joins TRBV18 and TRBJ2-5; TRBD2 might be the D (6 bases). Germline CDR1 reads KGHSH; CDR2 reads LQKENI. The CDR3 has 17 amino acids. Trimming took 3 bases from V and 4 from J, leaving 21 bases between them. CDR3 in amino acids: CASSPFGMDAGRETQYF. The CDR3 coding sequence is TGTGCCAGCTCACCGTTTGGGATGGACGCGGGACGAGAGACCCAGTACTTC.

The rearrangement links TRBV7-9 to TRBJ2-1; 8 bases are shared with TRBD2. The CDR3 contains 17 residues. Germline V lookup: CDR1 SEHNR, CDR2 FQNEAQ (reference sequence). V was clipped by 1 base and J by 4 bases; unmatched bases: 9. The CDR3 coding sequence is TGTGCCAGCAGCTTAGAGGTTTTAGGCGGGGGGTACAATGAGCAGTTCTTC. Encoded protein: CASSLEVLGGGYNEQFF.

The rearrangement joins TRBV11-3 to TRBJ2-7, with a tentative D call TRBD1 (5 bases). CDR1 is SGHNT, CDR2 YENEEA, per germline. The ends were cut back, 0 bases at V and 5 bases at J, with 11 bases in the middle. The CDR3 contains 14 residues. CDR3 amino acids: CASSLEGRTHEQYF. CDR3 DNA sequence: TGTGCCAGCAGCTTAGAGGGGCGAACCCACGAGCAGTACTTC.

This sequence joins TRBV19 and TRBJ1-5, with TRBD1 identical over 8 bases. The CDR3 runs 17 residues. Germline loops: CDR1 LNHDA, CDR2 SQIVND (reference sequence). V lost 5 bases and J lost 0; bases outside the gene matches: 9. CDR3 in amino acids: CASSSIRTGFSNQPQHF. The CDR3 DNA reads TGTGCCAGTAGTTCAATCCGGACAGGGTTTAGCAATCAGCCCCAGCATTTT.

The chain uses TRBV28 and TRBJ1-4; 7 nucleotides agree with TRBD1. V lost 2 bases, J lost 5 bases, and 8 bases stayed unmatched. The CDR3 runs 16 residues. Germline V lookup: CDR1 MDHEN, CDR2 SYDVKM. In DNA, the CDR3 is TGTGCCAGCAGTTTACGAGGGGGCGTCTCGAATGAAAAACTGTTTTTT. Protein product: CASSLRGGVSNEKLFF.

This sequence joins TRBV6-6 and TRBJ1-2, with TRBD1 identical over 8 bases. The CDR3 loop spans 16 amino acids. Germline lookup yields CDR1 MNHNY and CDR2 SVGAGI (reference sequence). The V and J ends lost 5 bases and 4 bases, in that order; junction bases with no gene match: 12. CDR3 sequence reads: CASSQIGTGFSYGYTF. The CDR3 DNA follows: TGTGCCAGCAGTCAAATCGGGACAGGCTTTAGCTATGGCTACACCTTC.

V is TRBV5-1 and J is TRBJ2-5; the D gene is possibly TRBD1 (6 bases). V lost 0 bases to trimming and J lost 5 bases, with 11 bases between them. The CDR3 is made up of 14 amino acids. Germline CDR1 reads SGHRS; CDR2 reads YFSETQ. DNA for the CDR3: TGCGCCAGCAGCTTGGAACAGGGCGGGGAGACCCAGTACTTC. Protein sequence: CASSLEQGGETQYF.

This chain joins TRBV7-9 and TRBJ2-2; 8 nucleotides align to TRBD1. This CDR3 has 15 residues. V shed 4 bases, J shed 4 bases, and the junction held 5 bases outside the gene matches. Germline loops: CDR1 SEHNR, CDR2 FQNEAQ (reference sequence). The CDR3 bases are TGTGCCAGCAGCTCGCAACAGGGGGTCACCGGGGAGCTGTTTTTT. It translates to CASSSQQGVTGELFF.

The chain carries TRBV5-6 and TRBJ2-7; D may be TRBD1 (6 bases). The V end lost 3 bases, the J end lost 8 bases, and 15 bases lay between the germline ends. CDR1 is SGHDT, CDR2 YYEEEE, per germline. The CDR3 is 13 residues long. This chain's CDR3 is CASSSGHPSKQYF. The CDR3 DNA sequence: TGTGCCAGCAGCTCGGGACACCCCAGCAAGCAGTACTTC. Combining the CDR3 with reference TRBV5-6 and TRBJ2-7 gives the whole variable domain DAGVTQSPTHLIKTRGQQVTLRCSPKSGHDTVSWYQQALGQGPQFIFQYYEEEERQRGNFPDRFSGHQFPNYSSELNVNALLLGDSALYLCASSSGHPSKQYFGPGTRLTVT.

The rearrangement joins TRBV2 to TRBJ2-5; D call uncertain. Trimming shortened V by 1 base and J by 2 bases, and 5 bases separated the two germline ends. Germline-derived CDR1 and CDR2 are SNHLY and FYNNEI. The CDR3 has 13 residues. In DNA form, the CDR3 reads TGTGCCAGCAGTGAAGTCCAACAAGAGACCCAGTACTTC. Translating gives CASSEVQQETQYF.

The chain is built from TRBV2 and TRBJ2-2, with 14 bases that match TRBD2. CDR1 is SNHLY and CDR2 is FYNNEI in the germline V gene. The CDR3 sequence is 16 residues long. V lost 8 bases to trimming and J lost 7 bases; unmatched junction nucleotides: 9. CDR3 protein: CASQIPGLAGVGELFF. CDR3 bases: TGTGCCAGCCAAATTCCGGGACTAGCGGGGGTCGGGGAGCTGTTTTTT.

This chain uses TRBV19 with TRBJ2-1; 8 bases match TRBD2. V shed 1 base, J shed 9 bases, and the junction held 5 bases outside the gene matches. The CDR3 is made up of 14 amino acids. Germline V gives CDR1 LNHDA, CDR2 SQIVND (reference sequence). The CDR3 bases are TGTGCCAGTAGTATAGTCGGCGGGGGGAGTGAGCAGTTCTTC. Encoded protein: CASSIVGGGSEQFF.

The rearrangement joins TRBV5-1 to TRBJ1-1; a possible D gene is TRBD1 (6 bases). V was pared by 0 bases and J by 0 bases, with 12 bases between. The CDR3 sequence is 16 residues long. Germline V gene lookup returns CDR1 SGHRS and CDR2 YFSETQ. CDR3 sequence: CASSLVRGALNTEAFF. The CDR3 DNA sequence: TGCGCCAGCAGCTTGGTTCGGGGGGCGTTGAACACTGAAGCTTTCTTT.